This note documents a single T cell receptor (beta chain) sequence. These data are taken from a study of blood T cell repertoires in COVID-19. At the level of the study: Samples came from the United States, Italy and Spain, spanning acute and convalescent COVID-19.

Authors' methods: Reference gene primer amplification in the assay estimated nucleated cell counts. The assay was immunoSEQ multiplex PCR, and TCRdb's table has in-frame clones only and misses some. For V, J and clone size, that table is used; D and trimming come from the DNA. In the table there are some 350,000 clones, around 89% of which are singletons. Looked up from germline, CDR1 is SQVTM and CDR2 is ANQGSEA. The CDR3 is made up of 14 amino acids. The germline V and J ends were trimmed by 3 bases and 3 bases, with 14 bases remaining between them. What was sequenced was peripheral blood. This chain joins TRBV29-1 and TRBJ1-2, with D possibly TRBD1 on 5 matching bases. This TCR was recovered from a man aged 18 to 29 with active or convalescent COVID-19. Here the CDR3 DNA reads TGCAGCGTTGATCAGGGCCGCTATTACTATGGCTACACCTTC. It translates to CSVDQGRYYYGYTF.